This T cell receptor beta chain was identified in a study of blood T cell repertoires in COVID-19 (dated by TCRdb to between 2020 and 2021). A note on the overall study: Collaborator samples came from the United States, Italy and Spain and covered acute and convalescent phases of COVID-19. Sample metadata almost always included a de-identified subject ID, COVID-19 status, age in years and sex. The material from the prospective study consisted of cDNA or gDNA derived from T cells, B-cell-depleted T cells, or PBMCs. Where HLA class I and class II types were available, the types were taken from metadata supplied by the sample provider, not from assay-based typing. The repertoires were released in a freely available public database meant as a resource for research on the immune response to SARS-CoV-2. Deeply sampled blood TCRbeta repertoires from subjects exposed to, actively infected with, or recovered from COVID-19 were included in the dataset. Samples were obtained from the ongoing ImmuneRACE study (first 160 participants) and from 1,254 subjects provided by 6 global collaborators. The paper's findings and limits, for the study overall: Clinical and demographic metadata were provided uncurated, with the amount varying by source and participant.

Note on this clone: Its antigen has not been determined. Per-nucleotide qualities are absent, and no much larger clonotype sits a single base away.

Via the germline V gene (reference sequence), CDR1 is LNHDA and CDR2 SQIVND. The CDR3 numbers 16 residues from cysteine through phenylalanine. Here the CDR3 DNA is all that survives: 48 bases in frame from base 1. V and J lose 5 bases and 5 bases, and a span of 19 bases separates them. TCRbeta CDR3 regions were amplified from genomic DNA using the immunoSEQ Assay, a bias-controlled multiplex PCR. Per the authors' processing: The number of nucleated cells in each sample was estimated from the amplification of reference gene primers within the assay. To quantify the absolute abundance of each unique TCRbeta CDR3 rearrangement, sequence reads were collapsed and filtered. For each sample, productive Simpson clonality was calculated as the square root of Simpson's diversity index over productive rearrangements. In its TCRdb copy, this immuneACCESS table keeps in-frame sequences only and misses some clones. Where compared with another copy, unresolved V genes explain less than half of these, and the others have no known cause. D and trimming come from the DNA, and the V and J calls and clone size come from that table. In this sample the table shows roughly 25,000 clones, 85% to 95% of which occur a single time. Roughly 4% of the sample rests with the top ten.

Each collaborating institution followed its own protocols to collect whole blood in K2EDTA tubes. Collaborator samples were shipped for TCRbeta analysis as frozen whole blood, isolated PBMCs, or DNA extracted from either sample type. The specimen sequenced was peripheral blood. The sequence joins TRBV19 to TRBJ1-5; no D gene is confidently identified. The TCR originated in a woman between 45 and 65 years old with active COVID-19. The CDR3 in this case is CASSPPGSSQHQPQHF. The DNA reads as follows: TGTGCCAGTAGTCCCCCGGGGTCGTCTCAGCATCAGCCCCAGCATTTT.